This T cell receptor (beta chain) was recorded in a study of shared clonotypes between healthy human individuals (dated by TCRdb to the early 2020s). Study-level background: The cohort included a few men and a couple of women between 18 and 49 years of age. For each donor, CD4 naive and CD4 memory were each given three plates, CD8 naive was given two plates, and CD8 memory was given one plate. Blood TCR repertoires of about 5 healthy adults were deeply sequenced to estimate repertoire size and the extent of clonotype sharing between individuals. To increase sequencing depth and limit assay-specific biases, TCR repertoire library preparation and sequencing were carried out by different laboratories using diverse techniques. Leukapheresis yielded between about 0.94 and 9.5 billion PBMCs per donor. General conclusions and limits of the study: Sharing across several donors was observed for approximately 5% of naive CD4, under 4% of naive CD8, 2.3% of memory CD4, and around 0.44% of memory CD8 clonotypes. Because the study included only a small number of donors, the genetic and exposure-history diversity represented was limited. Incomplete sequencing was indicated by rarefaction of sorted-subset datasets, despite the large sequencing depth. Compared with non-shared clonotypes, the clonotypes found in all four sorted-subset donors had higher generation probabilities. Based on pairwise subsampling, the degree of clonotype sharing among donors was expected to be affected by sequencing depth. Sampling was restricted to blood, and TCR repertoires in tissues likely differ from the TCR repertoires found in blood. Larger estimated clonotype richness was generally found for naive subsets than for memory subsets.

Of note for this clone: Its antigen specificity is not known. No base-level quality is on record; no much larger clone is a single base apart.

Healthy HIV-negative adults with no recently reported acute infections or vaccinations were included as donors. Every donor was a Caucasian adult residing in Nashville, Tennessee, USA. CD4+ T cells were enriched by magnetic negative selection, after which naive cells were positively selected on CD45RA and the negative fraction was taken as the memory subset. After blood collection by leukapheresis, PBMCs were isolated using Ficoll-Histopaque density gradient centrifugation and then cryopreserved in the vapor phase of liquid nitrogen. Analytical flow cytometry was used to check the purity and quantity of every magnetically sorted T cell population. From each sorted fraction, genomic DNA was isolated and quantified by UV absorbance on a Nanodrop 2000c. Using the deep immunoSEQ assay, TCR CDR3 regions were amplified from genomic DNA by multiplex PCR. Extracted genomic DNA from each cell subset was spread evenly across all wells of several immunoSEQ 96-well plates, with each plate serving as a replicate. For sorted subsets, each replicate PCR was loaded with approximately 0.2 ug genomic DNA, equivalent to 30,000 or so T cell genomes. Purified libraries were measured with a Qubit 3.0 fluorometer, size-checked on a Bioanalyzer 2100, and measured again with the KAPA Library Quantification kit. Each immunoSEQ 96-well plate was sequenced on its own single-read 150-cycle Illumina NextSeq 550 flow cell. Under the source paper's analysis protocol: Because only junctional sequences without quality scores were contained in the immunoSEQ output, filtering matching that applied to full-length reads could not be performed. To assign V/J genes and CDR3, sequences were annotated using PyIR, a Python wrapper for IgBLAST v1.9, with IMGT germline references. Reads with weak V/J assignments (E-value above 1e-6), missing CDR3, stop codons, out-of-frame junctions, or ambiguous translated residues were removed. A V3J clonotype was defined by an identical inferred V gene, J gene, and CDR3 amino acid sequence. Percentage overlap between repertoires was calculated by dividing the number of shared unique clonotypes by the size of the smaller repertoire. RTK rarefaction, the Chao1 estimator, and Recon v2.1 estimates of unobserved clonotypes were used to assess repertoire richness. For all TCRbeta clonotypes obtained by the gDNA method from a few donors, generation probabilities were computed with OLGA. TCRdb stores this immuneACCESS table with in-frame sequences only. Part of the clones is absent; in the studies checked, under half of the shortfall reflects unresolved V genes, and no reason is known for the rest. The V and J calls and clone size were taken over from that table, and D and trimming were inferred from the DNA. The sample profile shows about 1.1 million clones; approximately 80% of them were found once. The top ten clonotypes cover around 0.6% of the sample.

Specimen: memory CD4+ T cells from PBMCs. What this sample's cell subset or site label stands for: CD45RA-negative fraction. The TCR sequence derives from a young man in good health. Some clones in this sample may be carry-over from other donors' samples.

CDR3 loop: CATNRGTGELFF. The sequenced DNA is TGTGCCACCAACCGGGGGACCGGGGAGCTGTTTTTT. Recombination linked TRBV28 to TRBJ2-2; the D region possibly corresponds to TRBD2 (6 bases align). Trimming takes 10 bases from V and 5 bases from J, and the germline ends sit 11 bases apart. CDR3 length: 12 amino acids, cysteine to phenylalanine. Only the CDR3 region is kept as DNA, spanning 36 bases read in frame from base 1. CDR1 and CDR2 (MDHEN, SYDVKM) derive from the germline V gene.